This T cell receptor (beta chain) appears in the sequencing data of a study of cytomegalovirus exposure and HLA in healthy donors. Study background: The same platform was used for the roughly 110 validation repertoires as for the 666 first-cohort repertoires, as reported in a later analysis. Study results and caveats: The classifier reportedly diagnosed cytomegalovirus status with high sensitivity and specificity. The authors enumerated around 150 TCR beta chains as linked to cytomegalovirus. Under in vitro conditions, a few CMV-associated chains were confirmed as specific for CMV antigens.

V gave up 1 base and J gave up 7 bases; unmatched junction bases: 7. The length of the CDR3 is 16 residues. The V gene's germline CDR1 is MNHNY and CDR2 SVGAGI (reference sequence). TCRdb's copy holds only in-frame clones and misses some; the assay was immunoSEQ multiplex PCR. The data hold some 170,000 clones, with 85% to 90% observed a single time. To note about this clone: The target antigen is unknown.

Sample: PBMCs. The rearrangement links TRBV6-6 to TRBJ1-4; TRBD1 agrees at 9 bases. The receptor comes from a woman aged 25-40 years in good health and CMV-seronegative. The DNA of the CDR3 is TGTGCCAGCAGTTACTACCTGACAGGGGGAGTTGAAAAACTGTTTTTT. Translating gives CASSYYLTGGVEKLFF.